This TCR beta chain was captured in a study of regulatory T cells in long-lasting Graves disease. The germline gives CDR1 SGDLS, CDR2 YYNGEE. The CDR3 covers 15 residues. Trimming removed 6 bases from V and 6 bases from J, with 16 bases in between. This clonotype appeared a few times. Specified time point: persistent/refractory GD, antithyroid drugs over 5 years with positive TRAb. From RNA extracted from PBMCs, the TCR library was made. The authors built TCR beta libraries using iRepertoire HTBI primers and Arm-PCR of CDR3 regions. TCRdb recomputed calls from the multiplex PCR reads with MiXCR, one row per CDR3 protein. The sample consists of about 660,000 distinct CDR3 sequences, 25% to 30% of them appearing once.

The chain combines TRBV9 with TRBJ1-6; D is unresolved. The receptor's source is a female donor with Graves disease. Source: peripheral blood mononuclear cells (PBMCs), taken when the disease was refractory, from a patient treated with antithyroid drugs. The CDR3 region has the DNA TGTGCCAGCACCCAAGGTACCGGACGTAATTCACCCCTCCACTTT. Protein sequence: CASTQGTGRNSPLHF.